The clone carrying this TCR beta chain was counted only a few times. CDR3 length: 13 residues. Germline V gives CDR1 MNHEY, CDR2 SMNVEV (reference sequence). With 2 bases removed from V and 8 bases from J, the gap between germline ends came to 12 bases. The data stem from a study of T-cell reconstitution after alpha-beta-depleted transplantation in children. During its preparation, the TCRbeta library received unique molecular identifiers. TCRdb fed the PCR reads into MiXCR, producing one record per CDR3 protein. The sample lists a few hundred thousand distinct CDR3 sequences; around 19% were seen once.

The chain combines TRBV27 with TRBJ1-2; a possible D gene is TRBD1 (5 bases). The source is a human donor who donated a stem cell graft to a child with acute lymphoblastic leukemia. The specimen was PBMCs from the stem cell graft donor, collected from the stem cell graft. The CDR3 loop is CASSLAGNPGYTF. DNA of the CDR3: TGTGCCAGCAGTTTAGCAGGGAATCCCGGCTACACCTTC.